The present entry profiles one T cell receptor beta chain with its context. Measured with immunoSEQ multiplex PCR; TCRdb has only the in-frame clones, and not every one. Of about 74,000 clones listed, 80% to 90% are singletons. The sample belongs to a study of blood T cell repertoires in COVID-19. Study background: From T cells, B-cell-depleted T cells, or PBMCs came the material, which was cDNA or gDNA.

Germline V gene data show CDR1 as SNHLY and CDR2 as FYNNEI. The CDR3 consists of 12 residues. Trimming took off 8 bases at V and 4 bases at J, with 11 bases between the two ends. V is TRBV2 and J is TRBJ1-2; D is uncertain. The TCR originated in a woman older than 75 with acute or convalescent COVID-19. Sequencing was carried out using peripheral blood. CDR3 sequence (DNA): TGTGCCAGCCAGACACGAACCTATGGCTACACCTTC. Protein sequence: CASQTRTYGYTF.